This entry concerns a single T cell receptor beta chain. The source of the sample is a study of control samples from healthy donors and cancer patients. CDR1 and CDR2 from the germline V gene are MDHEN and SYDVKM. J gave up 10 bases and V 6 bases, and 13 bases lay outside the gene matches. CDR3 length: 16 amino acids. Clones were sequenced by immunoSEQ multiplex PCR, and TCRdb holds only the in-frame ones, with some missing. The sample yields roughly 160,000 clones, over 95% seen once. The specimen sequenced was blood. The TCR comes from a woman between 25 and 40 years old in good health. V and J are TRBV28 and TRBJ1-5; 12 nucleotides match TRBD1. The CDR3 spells CASSSRPGTGGHPQHF. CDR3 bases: TGTGCCAGCAGCTCCAGACCCGGGACAGGGGGCCATCCCCAGCATTTT.